A single sample is the source of the 10 T cell receptor beta chains below, sequenced in a study of Ad26.COV2.S vaccination and SARS-CoV-2 variants. Method: immunoSEQ multiplex PCR; TCRdb's copy keeps in-frame clones and lacks some. There are 300,000 to 400,000 clones in the sample; roughly 84% occur only once, and roughly 3.1% lies in the top ten. Treatment of the sample: roughly 18 received Ad26.COV2.S at low or high dose, single or two shots; about 5 received placebo; per-sample allocation not given. Samples were taken on day 63 after the first vaccine or placebo injection. Source: peripheral blood, taken in a trial of Ad26.COV2.S vaccine versus placebo. The receptors shown here come from a person between 18 and 65 years old who received the Ad26.COV2.S COVID-19 vaccine or a placebo.

This chain links TRBV3-1 (or the pseudogene TRBV3-2) with TRBJ1-2; D is perhaps TRBD1 (6 bases). Germline V gene data show CDR1 as LGHDT and CDR2 as YNNKEL (reference sequence). V lost 0 bases and J 3 bases, leaving 8 bases between the germline ends. The CDR3 totals 14 residues. The CDR3 protein is CASSQDPGDYGYTF. CDR3 bases: TGTGCCAGCAGCCAAGATCCAGGGGACTATGGCTACACCTTC.

On this clone: This CDR3 is also generated by other DNA sequences in the sample. The chain combines TRBV6-5 with TRBJ1-1, with D possibly TRBD1 on 5 matching bases. With 2 bases removed from V and 5 bases from J, the gap between germline ends came to 9 bases. The CDR3 runs 13 residues. Per the germline V gene, CDR1 is MNHEY and CDR2 is SVGAGI. CDR3 DNA: TGTGCCAGCAGTTACGGCGGGGGTACTGAAGCTTTCTTT. Protein: CASSYGGGTEAFF.

V gene TRBV6-2 or TRBV6-3 combines with J gene TRBJ1-2; the match to TRBD1 covers 9 bases. The CDR3 length is 15 residues. The germline gives CDR1 MNHEY, CDR2 SVGEGT. The V gene end was trimmed by 4 bases and the J gene end by 4 bases; junction bases not matched to a gene: 7. The CDR3 DNA reads TGTGCCAGCAGTTTTACGGGACAGGGCTTCTATGGCTACACCTTC. Its translation: CASSFTGQGFYGYTF.

The V call is TRBV7-2, the J call TRBJ2-7; 9 positions match TRBD1. CDR3 length: 14 amino acids. With V trimmed by 4 bases and J by 2 bases, 3 bases remained unmatched. Germline CDR1 reads SGHTA; CDR2 reads FQGNSA. Here the CDR3 reads CASSSTGGPYEQYF. For the CDR3, the DNA is TGTGCCAGCAGCTCGACAGGGGGACCCTACGAGCAGTACTTC.

The chain employs TRBV7-9 and TRBJ1-6; 8 bases map to TRBD1. After removal of 0 bases from V and 5 bases from J, the junction contained 6 bases not matched to a gene. This CDR3 comprises 17 residues. The germline V gene has CDR1 SEHNR and CDR2 FQNEAQ (reference sequence). Here the CDR3 reads CASSLASTGVNNSPLHF. As DNA, the CDR3 is TGTGCCAGCAGCTTAGCCTCGACAGGGGTAAATAATTCACCCCTCCACTTT.

The chain recombines TRBV15 with TRBJ1-5; maybe TRBD1 (6 bases). The germline V gene encodes CDR1 LNHNV and CDR2 YYDKDF (reference sequence). The V and J ends lost 0 bases and 1 base respectively, with 7 bases between them. The CDR3 loop spans 15 amino acids. CDR3 DNA: TGTGCCACCAGCAGAGAAAGGGGGAGCAATCAGCCCCAGCATTTT. It translates to CATSRERGSNQPQHF.

The V and J genes are TRBV5-4 and TRBJ1-4; D not certain. Deletions cut 0 bases from V and 0 bases from J, with 3 bases between. Germline CDR1 SGHNT, CDR2 YYREEE (reference sequence). This CDR3 contains 14 residues. CDR3 in DNA: TGTGCCAGCAGCTTGGACCCAACTAATGAAAAACTGTTTTTT. As protein: CASSLDPTNEKLFF.

Only a few counts were recorded for this clone. This chain links TRBV10-3 with TRBJ1-2, with TRBD1 identical over 7 bases. This CDR3 has 17 amino acids. In germline, CDR1 is ENHRY, CDR2 SYGVKD. Trimming removed 3 bases from V and 0 bases from J; junction bases left unmatched: 10. DNA of the CDR3: TGTGCCATCAGTGAAATCTTAATACAGGGGACTAACTATGGCTACACCTTC. This codes for CAISEILIQGTNYGYTF.

The chain uses TRBV30 and TRBJ1-3; D is uncertain. The CDR3 covers 13 residues. The germline V gene encodes CDR1 GTSNPN and CDR2 SVGIG (reference sequence). Trimming stripped 4 bases from V and 0 bases from J, with 7 bases between. The DNA of the CDR3 is TGTGCCTGGATTCTGGCCTCTGGAAACACCATATATTTT. Translation: CAWILASGNTIYF. The variable domain in full, with the rest retrieved from reference TRBV30 and TRBJ1-3, is SQTIHQWPATLVQPVGSPLSLECTVEGTSNPNLYWYRQAAGRGLQLLFYSVGIGQISSEVPQNLSASRPQDRQFILSSKKLLLSDSGFYLCAWILASGNTIYFGEGSWLTVV.

The V and J genes are TRBV7-8 and TRBJ1-6; 8 bases are shared with TRBD1. CDR3 length equals 14 residues. V gave up 5 bases and J gave up 13 bases; unmatched junction bases: 10. Germline CDR1 and CDR2: SGHVS and FQNEAQ. The CDR3: CASSRDQGASPLHF. DNA for the CDR3: TGTGCCAGCAGCAGAGACCAGGGGGCTTCCCCCCTCCACTTT. The whole variable domain, remainder taken from reference TRBV7-8 and TRBJ1-6, is GAGVSQSPRYKVAKRGQDVALRCDPISGHVSLFWYQQALGQGPEFLTYFQNEAQLDKSGLPSDRFFAERPEGSVSTLKIQRTQQEDSAVYLCASSRDQGASPLHFGNGTRLTVT.